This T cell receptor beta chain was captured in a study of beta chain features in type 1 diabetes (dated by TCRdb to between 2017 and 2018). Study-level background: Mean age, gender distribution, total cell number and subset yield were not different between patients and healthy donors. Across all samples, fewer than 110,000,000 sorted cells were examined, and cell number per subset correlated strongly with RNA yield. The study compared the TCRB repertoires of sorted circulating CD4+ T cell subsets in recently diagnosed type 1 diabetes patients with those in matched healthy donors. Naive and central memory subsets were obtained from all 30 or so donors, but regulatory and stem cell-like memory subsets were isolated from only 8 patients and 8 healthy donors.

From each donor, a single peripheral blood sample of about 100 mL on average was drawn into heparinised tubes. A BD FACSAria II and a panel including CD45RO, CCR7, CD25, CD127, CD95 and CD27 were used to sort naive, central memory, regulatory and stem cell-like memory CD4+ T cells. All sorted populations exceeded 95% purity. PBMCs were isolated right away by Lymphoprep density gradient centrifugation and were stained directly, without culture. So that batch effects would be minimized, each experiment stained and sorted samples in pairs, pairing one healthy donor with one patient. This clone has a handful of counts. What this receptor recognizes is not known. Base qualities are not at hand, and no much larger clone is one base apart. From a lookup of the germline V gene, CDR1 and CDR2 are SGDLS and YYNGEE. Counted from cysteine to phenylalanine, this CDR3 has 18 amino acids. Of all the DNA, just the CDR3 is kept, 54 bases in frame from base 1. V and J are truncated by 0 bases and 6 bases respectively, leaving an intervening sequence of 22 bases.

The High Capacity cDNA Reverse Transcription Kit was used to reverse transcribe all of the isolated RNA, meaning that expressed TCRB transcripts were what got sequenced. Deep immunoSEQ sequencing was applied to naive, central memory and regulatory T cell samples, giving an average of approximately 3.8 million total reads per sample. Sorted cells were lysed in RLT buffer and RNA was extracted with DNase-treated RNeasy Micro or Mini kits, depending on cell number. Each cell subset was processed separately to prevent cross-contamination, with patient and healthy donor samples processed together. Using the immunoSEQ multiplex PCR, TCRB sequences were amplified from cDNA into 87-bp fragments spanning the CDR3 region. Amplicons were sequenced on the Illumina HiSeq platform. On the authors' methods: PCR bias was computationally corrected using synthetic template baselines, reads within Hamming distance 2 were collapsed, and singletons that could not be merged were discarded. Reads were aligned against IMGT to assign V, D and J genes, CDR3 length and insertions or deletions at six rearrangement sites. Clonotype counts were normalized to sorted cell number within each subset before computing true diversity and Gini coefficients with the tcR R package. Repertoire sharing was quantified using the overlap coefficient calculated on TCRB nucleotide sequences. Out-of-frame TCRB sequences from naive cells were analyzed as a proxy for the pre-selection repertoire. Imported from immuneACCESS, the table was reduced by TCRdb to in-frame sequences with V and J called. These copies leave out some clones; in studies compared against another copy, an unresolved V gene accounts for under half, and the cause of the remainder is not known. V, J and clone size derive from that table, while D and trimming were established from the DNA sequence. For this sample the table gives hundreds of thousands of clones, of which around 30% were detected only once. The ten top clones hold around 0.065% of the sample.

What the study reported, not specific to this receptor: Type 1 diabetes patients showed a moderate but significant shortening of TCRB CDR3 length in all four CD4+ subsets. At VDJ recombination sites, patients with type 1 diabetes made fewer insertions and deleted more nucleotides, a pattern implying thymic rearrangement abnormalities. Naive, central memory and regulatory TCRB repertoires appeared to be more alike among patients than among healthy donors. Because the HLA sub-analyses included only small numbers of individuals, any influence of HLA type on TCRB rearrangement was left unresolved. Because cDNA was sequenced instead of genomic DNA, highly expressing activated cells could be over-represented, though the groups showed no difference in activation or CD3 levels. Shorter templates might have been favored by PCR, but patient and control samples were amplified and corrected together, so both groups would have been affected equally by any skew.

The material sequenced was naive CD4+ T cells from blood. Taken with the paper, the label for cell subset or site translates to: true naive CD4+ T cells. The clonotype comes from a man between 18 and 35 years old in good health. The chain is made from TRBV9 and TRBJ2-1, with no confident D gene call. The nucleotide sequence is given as TGTGCCAGCAGCGTAGATCGAGTGGGCCAACTTACCTTCAATGAGCAGTTCTTC. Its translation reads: CASSVDRVGQLTFNEQFF.